This T cell receptor (beta chain) comes out of a study of cytomegalovirus exposure and HLA in healthy donors. Deletions cut 2 bases from V and 7 bases from J, with 15 bases between. This CDR3 contains 16 residues. Germline assignment: CDR1 MNHEY and CDR2 SMNVEV (reference sequence). The PCR contained 60 Vbeta and 13 Jbeta primers. The protocol was immunoSEQ multiplex PCR, while the TCRdb copy is restricted to in-frame clones and leaves out a portion. The table has around 200,000 clones, more than 75% seen once; the top ten hold 2% to 3%. The sample taken for sequencing was PBMCs. This TCR was sampled from a woman in her forties or fifties in good health and CMV-seropositive. The V call is TRBV27, the J call TRBJ1-6; D is possibly TRBD1 (6 bases). The CDR3 DNA reads as TGTGCCAGCAGTTTAGAACAGGGCAATGGAAATTCACCCCTCCACTTT. Encoded protein: CASSLEQGNGNSPLHF.